This is a list of T cell receptor beta chains from one sample in a study of cytotoxic CD8 clonotypes in ibrutinib-treated CLL. Method: immunoSEQ multiplex PCR; TCRdb's copy keeps in-frame clones and lacks some. The sample gives roughly 60,000 clones, over 60% of which show up once; around 43% is in the top ten. Sequences were derived from PBMCs, sampled after 12 months of ibrutinib treatment. These receptors were taken from a human donor with chronic lymphocytic leukemia. CDR3s include the opening cysteine and the closing phenylalanine or tryptophan. D genes are given only for firm matches. Clone size is given for some rows only: seen once, a few or many times, or a class if the clone is expanded.

J gene,V gene,D gene,clone size,CDR3 DNA,CDR3 protein
TRBJ2-7,TRBV6-5,NA,NA,TGTGCCAGCAGTTACAGAGAGGGAGTCCGCTACGAGCAGTACTTC,CASSYREGVRYEQYF
TRBJ2-1,TRBV13,TRBD2,NA,TGTGCCAGCAGCCCAATTAATCTAGCGGGAGGCTCCTACAATGAGCAGTTCTTC,CASSPINLAGGSYNEQFF
TRBJ2-3,TRBV11-2,NA,NA,TGTGCCAGCAGCTTAGTCGGATATAGCACAGATACGCAGTATTTT,CASSLVGYSTDTQYF
TRBJ2-5,TRBV4-1,NA,NA,TGCGCCAGCAGCCAGGGCTCCGCAGAGACCCAGTACTTC,CASSQGSAETQYF
TRBJ2-2,TRBV4-2,TRBD2,few,TGTGCCAGCAGCCAAGAATCCGGGACTAGCGGGAGGGCCATCACCGGGGAGCTGTTTTTT,CASSQESGTSGRAITGELFF
TRBJ2-1,TRBV19,NA,NA,TGTGCCAGTACCGCTCAGAGGGGCCAGTCCTACAATGAGCAGTTCTTC,CASTAQRGQSYNEQFF
TRBJ1-2,TRBV5-6,TRBD1,once,TGTGCCAGCAGGCGACAGGGGAACTATGGCTACACCTTC,CASRRQGNYGYTF
TRBJ2-7,TRBV7-9,NA,few,TGTGCCAGCAGCCGGAGGGGCAAAGGTGAGCAGTACTTC,CASSRRGKGEQYF
TRBJ2-3,TRBV27,TRBD1,NA,TGTGCCAGCAGTTTAGCCGGGACAGACACAGATACGCAGTATTTT,CASSLAGTDTDTQYF
TRBJ2-7,TRBV30,TRBD2,NA,TGTGCCTGGAGTGTACCCGGACTAGCGACCTACGAGCAGTACTTC,CAWSVPGLATYEQYF
TRBJ2-3,TRBV10-3,NA,few,TGTGCCATCAGTGACGGGACTAGCACAGATACGCAGTATTTT,CAISDGTSTDTQYF
TRBJ2-3,TRBV4-3,TRBD2,NA,TGCGCCAGCAGCCGGCACGGGACTAGCCAAAGTTTAGATACGCAGTATTTT,CASSRHGTSQSLDTQYF
TRBJ2-2,TRBV27,NA,few,TGTGCCAGCAGTTCCGGACCTCAACTACCGGGGGAGCTGTTTTTT,CASSSGPQLPGELFF
TRBJ2-5,TRBV15,NA,NA,TGTGCCACCAGCAGAGATTGGGTCTCCCAAGAGACCCAGTACTTC,CATSRDWVSQETQYF
TRBJ2-7,TRBV6-6,TRBD2,NA,TGTGCCAGCAGTAACAGCGGGAGGGCCGGGGGATACGAGCAGTACTTC,CASSNSGRAGGYEQYF
TRBJ1-1,TRBV11-1,TRBD1,few,TGTGCCAGCAGTTTCGTGGGACAGCTGAACACTGAAGCTTTCTTT,CASSFVGQLNTEAFF
TRBJ2-7,TRBV25-1,NA,NA,TGTGCCACCCAGAAAACTCAGGTTCCACACTACGAGCAGTACTTC,CATQKTQVPHYEQYF
TRBJ2-7,TRBV19,TRBD2,NA,TGTGCCAGTAGAGAGTGGGGGGGAGCCTACGAGCAGTACTTC,CASREWGGAYEQYF
TRBJ2-5,TRBV19,NA,NA,TGTGCCAGTAGTGCATCAGACTTCCAAGAGACCCAGTACTTC,CASSASDFQETQYF
TRBJ2-7,TRBV9,TRBD2,NA,TGTGCCAGCAGCCCATCGGGGGGTCCCTACGAGCAGTACTTC,CASSPSGGPYEQYF
TRBJ1-2,TRBV2,NA,NA,TGTGCCAGCAGTGACCATGGGGACGCTCTTGGTGGCTACACCTTC,CASSDHGDALGGYTF
TRBJ1-2,TRBV19,TRBD1,NA,TGTGCCAGCCGCCGGGACAGGGTAGGGGATGGCTACACCTTC,CASRRDRVGDGYTF
TRBJ2-2,TRBV6-5,NA,NA,TGTGCCACCCAAAAAGCTCCCGCCGGGGAGCTGTTTTTT,CATQKAPAGELFF